These 28 T cell receptor beta chains were sequenced from one sample in a study of beta chain features in type 1 diabetes (dated by TCRdb to the late 2010s). Library preparation employed the immunoSEQ multiplex PCR assay. The entire isolated RNA was reverse transcribed using the High Capacity cDNA Reverse Transcription Kit, and thus expressed TCRB transcripts were sequenced. This immuneACCESS table, as held by TCRdb, lists in-frame sequences with V and J called but not all clones. Of the missing ones, under half trace to an unresolved V gene in checked studies; the others have no known cause. The sample data list fewer than 650,000 clones, and 15% to 19% of these were observed just once. The biggest ten clones account for approximately 0.099% of the sample. Sequencing was performed on naive CD4+ T cells from blood. Interpreted using the paper, the cell subset or site label stands for: true naive CD4+ T cells. The origin of the receptors is a man between 18 and 35 years old in good health.

This chain links TRBV11-3 with TRBJ2-3, with D tentatively TRBD2 (5 bases). Germline values: CDR1 SGHNT, CDR2 YENEEA. Trimming cost V 4 bases and J 2 bases, with 13 bases left between them. This CDR3 has 15 amino acids. CDR3 sequence reads: CASSSRTDLTDTQYF. The CDR3 nucleotides are TGTGCCAGCAGCTCCCGGACTGACCTCACAGATACGCAGTATTTT.

As for this clone: Distinct nucleotide sequences in the sample also encode this CDR3. This chain connects TRBV5-1 to TRBJ2-5, with D possibly matching TRBD1 (6 bases). The CDR3 extends over 13 amino acids. Per germline, CDR1 SGHRS and CDR2 YFSETQ. Deletions cut 2 bases from V and 3 bases from J, with 8 bases between. The CDR3 nucleotides are TGCGCCAGCAGCTTCGCAGGGGAAGAGACCCAGTACTTC. This gives the protein CASSFAGEETQYF. The full variable domain, its missing parts supplied by reference TRBV5-1 and TRBJ2-5, is KAGVTQTPRYLIKTRGQQVTLSCSPISGHRSVSWYQQTPGQGLQFLFEYFSETQRNKGNFPGRFSGRQFSNSRSEMNVSTLELGDSALYLCASSFAGEETQYFGPGTRLLVL.

V usage is TRBV7-2 and J usage is TRBJ1-2; D may be TRBD1 (6 bases). CDR1 is SGHTA and CDR2 is FQGNSA in the germline V gene. V was shortened by 4 bases and J by 7 bases, with 13 bases between the two germline ends. This CDR3 is 13 amino acids long. The CDR3 protein is CASSSRQASGYTF. CDR3 nucleotide sequence: TGTGCCAGCAGCTCCCGACAGGCGTCTGGCTACACCTTC.

The CDR3 reads CACGSTKSTYEQYF. As DNA, the CDR3 is TGTGCCTGCGGGTCAACTAAGTCGACCTACGAGCAGTACTTC. The chain joins TRBV5-4 to TRBJ2-7, with D possibly being TRBD2 (5 bases). Germline loops: CDR1 SGHNT, CDR2 YYREEE (reference sequence). Trimming cost V 10 bases and J 2 bases, with 19 bases left between them. This CDR3 has 14 amino acids.

This CDR3 reads CASSFRLSGSSYEQYF. CDR3 in DNA: TGCGCCAGCAGCTTTCGGTTGTCAGGGAGCTCCTACGAGCAGTACTTC. The chain recombines TRBV5-1 with TRBJ2-7, with D perhaps being TRBD1 or TRBD2 (5 bases each). Trimming shortened V by 2 bases and J by 0 bases, and 15 bases separated the two germline ends. Per the germline V gene, CDR1 is SGHRS and CDR2 is YFSETQ. This CDR3 is 16 amino acids long.

The V gene is TRBV9, the J gene TRBJ2-1; the match to TRBD2 covers 8 bases. V shed 4 bases, J shed 0 bases, and the junction held 3 bases outside the gene matches. This CDR3 contains 15 residues. Germline V gene lookup returns CDR1 SGDLS and CDR2 YYNGEE. The CDR3 region is CASSLGTSSYNEQFF. The CDR3 DNA is TGTGCCAGCAGCCTCGGGACTAGCTCCTACAATGAGCAGTTCTTC.

The chain has TRBV7-6 and TRBJ2-1; D is possibly TRBD1 or TRBD2 (5 bases each). The germline V and J ends were trimmed by 5 bases and 9 bases, with 17 bases remaining between them. The CDR3 has 14 amino acids. Germline CDR1 is SGHVS and CDR2 is FNYEAQ. The CDR3 here is CASSTGRFFIEQFF. CDR3 DNA sequence: TGTGCCAGCAGCACGGGACGGTTTTTTATTGAGCAGTTCTTC.

This clone was seen a few times. V usage is TRBV29-1 and J usage is TRBJ2-3; 11 nucleotides agree with TRBD2. The CDR3 is 14 residues long. Germline trimming cut 4 bases from V and 5 bases from J; bases unmatched to any gene: 5. Germline CDR1 SQVTM, CDR2 ANQGSEA. CDR3 sequence (DNA): TGCAGCGTTGCACTAGCGGGAGCTGGAGATACGCAGTATTTT. This gives the protein CSVALAGAGDTQYF.

The sample holds a few counts of this clone. The chain carries TRBV7-9 and TRBJ2-7; tentatively, D is TRBD1 (6 bases). Germline loops: CDR1 SEHNR, CDR2 FQNEAQ (reference sequence). V lost 5 bases, J lost 0 bases, and 11 bases lay in between. The CDR3 contains 14 residues. The CDR3 loop reads CASSPQGISYEQYF. The CDR3 bases are TGTGCCAGCAGCCCACAGGGTATCTCCTACGAGCAGTACTTC.

In this sample, this clone turned up a few times. The chain joins TRBV18 to TRBJ1-4, with D perhaps TRBD1 (5 bases). This CDR3 is built from 18 residues. Germline V gene data show CDR1 as KGHSH and CDR2 as LQKENI. V gave up 0 bases and J gave up 0 bases, with 14 bases separating them. The CDR3 DNA is TGTGCCAGCTCACCACCAGGCCGAGGGACGACAACTAATGAAAAACTGTTTTTT. Its translation is CASSPPGRGTTTNEKLFF.

The chain couples TRBV28 to TRBJ2-7; perhaps TRBD1 as D (6 bases). The CDR3 is 12 residues long. Germline-derived CDR1 and CDR2 are MDHEN and SYDVKM. With 2 bases removed from V and 6 bases from J, the gap between germline ends came to 8 bases. Written as DNA, the CDR3 is TGTGCCAGCAGTTTACACAGGGTCGAGCAGTACTTC. Translating it yields CASSLHRVEQYF.

This clone appeared a few times. The chain couples TRBV29-1 to TRBJ2-3, with 10 bases that match TRBD1. The CDR3 is 13 residues long. Germline V gene sequence: CDR1 SQVTM, CDR2 ANQGSEA. The ends lost 7 bases at V and 4 bases at J; junction bases unmatched: 5. CDR3 nucleotide sequence: TGCAGCGCCCGGGACAGGGGAGCAGATACGCAGTATTTT. It translates to CSARDRGADTQYF.

This clone was counted between two and nine times. This chain joins TRBV7-3 and TRBJ1-1, with a weak D call TRBD1 (5 bases). Germline values: CDR1 SGHTA, CDR2 FQGTGA. This CDR3 has 15 residues. Trimming shortened V by 1 base and J by 4 bases, and 13 bases separated the two germline ends. The CDR3 sequence is CASSLRGDASTEAFF. The CDR3 DNA sequence: TGTGCCAGCAGCTTAAGGGGCGACGCGAGCACTGAAGCTTTCTTT. Full variable domain (missing parts from reference TRBV7-3 and TRBJ1-1): GAGVSQTPSNKVTEKGKYVELRCDPISGHTALYWYRQSLGQGPEFLIYFQGTGAADDSGLPNDRFFAVRPEGSVSTLKIQRTERGDSAVYLCASSLRGDASTEAFFGQGTRLTVV.

The chain links TRBV7-9 to TRBJ1-4; 8 bases are shared with TRBD1. The germline gives CDR1 SEHNR, CDR2 FQNEAQ (reference sequence). This CDR3 has 15 residues. J was trimmed by 7 bases and V by 5 bases; bases with no gene match: 9. CDR3 protein: CASSPGTQGAEKLFF. The CDR3 DNA sequence: TGTGCCAGCAGCCCAGGGACTCAGGGGGCTGAAAAACTGTTTTTT. Filled out from reference TRBV7-9 and TRBJ1-4, the complete variable domain reads DTGVSQNPRHKITKRGQNVTFRCDPISEHNRLYWYRQTLGQGPEFLTYFQNEAQLEKSRLLSDRFSAERPKGSFSTLEIQRTEQGDSAMYLCASSPGTQGAEKLFFGSGTQLSVL.

This clone was recorded a few times. The rearrangement links TRBV27 to TRBJ1-2; no reliable D call. This CDR3 contains 15 residues. From germline, CDR1 is MNHEY and CDR2 SMNVEV (reference sequence). The V and J ends lost 2 bases and 0 bases respectively, with 10 bases between them. The CDR3 spells CASSLTFGANYGYTF. The CDR3, as DNA: TGTGCCAGCAGTTTAACCTTCGGGGCTAACTATGGCTACACCTTC.

The chain joins TRBV7-3 to TRBJ2-3; 11 nucleotides align to TRBD1. The V and J ends lost 5 bases and 8 bases, in that order; junction bases with no gene match: 6. The germline V gene encodes CDR1 SGHTA and CDR2 FQGTGA. The CDR3 consists of 14 residues. The CDR3 nucleotides read TGTGCCAGCAGCGAGGACAGGGGGCAGGGTACGCAGTATTTT. It codes for CASSEDRGQGTQYF.

The chain couples TRBV5-6 to TRBJ1-2; D is unclear. Trimming took 3 bases from V and 2 from J, leaving 11 bases between them. From germline, CDR1 is SGHDT and CDR2 YYEEEE. The CDR3 loop spans 14 amino acids. This chain's CDR3 is CASSWREANYGYTF. CDR3 bases: TGTGCCAGCAGCTGGCGGGAGGCCAACTATGGCTACACCTTC.

Only a few counts were recorded for this clone. DNA for the CDR3: TGTGCCAGCAGCTGGACAGGGGGCGCGGGTAATTCACCCCTCCACTTT. Protein sequence: CASSWTGGAGNSPLHF. The V call is TRBV7-3, the J call TRBJ1-6; 11 bases line up with TRBD1. Germline V gene lookup returns CDR1 SGHTA and CDR2 FQGTGA. This CDR3 has 16 amino acids. J gave up 6 bases and V 4 bases, and 5 bases lay outside the gene matches.

V usage is TRBV28 and J usage is TRBJ1-3; D not resolved. The V and J ends lost 10 bases and 0 bases respectively, with 13 bases between them. The CDR3 spans 14 residues. Germline CDR1 MDHEN, CDR2 SYDVKM. The CDR3 nucleotides are TGTGCCACCTTGTCCGGGAGCTCTGGAAACACCATATATTTT. Translated, it gives CATLSGSSGNTIYF.

The DNA of the CDR3 is TGTGCCAGCAGTACTCAGACAGGGGGAGTAGAAAAACTGTTTTTT. This translates into CASSTQTGGVEKLFF. V gene TRBV28 combines with J gene TRBJ1-4; 9 nucleotides match TRBD1. The germline CDR1 and CDR2 sequences are MDHEN and SYDVKM. The junction had 9 bases not matched to a gene; V was cut back by 5 bases and J by 8 bases. CDR3 length: 15 amino acids. Using reference TRBV28 and TRBJ1-4 for the parts outside the CDR3, the full variable domain is DVKVTQSSRYLVKRTGEKVFLECVQDMDHENMFWYRQDPGLGLRLIYFSYDVKMKEKGDIPEGYSVSREKKERFSLILESASTNQTSMYLCASSTQTGGVEKLFFGSGTQLSVL.

This clone was seen a handful of times. This CDR3 is also generated by other DNA sequences in the sample. The chain uses TRBV6-5 and TRBJ2-7; tentatively, D is TRBD1 (5 bases). Germline-derived CDR1 and CDR2 are MNHEY and SVGAGI. Trimming took off 2 bases at V and 10 bases at J, with 9 bases between the two ends. The CDR3 loop spans 11 amino acids. The CDR3 reads CASSYQGAQYF. Here the CDR3 DNA reads TGTGCCAGCAGTTACCAGGGCGCTCAGTACTTC.

There are a few counts of this clone. CDR3 residues: CASSLVYGAYNEQFF. The CDR3 region has the DNA TGTGCCAGCAGCTTAGTGTATGGAGCCTACAATGAGCAGTTCTTC. V usage is TRBV7-2 and J usage is TRBJ2-1; D unclear. The V and J ends lost 1 base and 2 bases respectively, with 9 bases between them. CDR1 and CDR2 (germline): SGHTA, FQGNSA. The CDR3 consists of 15 residues.

This clone was counted only a few times. The CDR3 here is CARSFGGEETQYF. CDR3 sequence (DNA): TGTGCCAGAAGCTTCGGTGGAGAAGAGACCCAGTACTTC. The chain joins TRBV5-3 to TRBJ2-5; D gene ambiguous. TRBV5-3 falls under the ORF class, with uncertain function. The CDR3 runs 13 residues. With 2 bases removed from V and 3 bases from J, the gap between germline ends came to 8 bases.

V gene TRBV25-1 combines with J gene TRBJ1-6; 9 bases match TRBD1. The germline V gene encodes CDR1 MGHDK and CDR2 SYGVNS. The CDR3 extends over 16 amino acids. J gave up 6 bases and V 9 bases, and 12 bases lay outside the gene matches. The CDR3 reads CASQNDRGRGNSPLHF. The CDR3 DNA is TGTGCCAGTCAAAACGACAGGGGGAGAGGTAATTCACCCCTCCACTTT. The full variable domain, its missing parts supplied by reference TRBV25-1 and TRBJ1-6, is EADIYQTPRYLVIGTGKKITLECSQTMGHDKMYWYQQDPGMELHLIHYSYGVNSTEKGDLSSESTVSRIRTEHFPLTLESARPSHTSQYLCASQNDRGRGNSPLHFGNGTRLTVT.

The V call is TRBV4-1, the J call TRBJ2-1; the match to TRBD2 covers 10 bases. The CDR3 runs to 15 residues. The germline V gene encodes CDR1 MGHRA and CDR2 YSYEKL. J gave up 4 bases and V 3 bases, and 3 bases lay outside the gene matches. This CDR3 is CASSQVAGGYNEQFF. CDR3 sequence (DNA): TGCGCCAGCAGCCAGGTAGCGGGGGGATACAATGAGCAGTTCTTC.

This clone was seen only a few times. The rearrangement links TRBV29-1 to TRBJ2-1, with 7 bases fitting TRBD1. The CDR3 is 16 amino acids. V trimming: 4 bases; J trimming: 6 bases; junction bases outside the gene matches: 15. Germline CDR1 SQVTM, CDR2 ANQGSEA. This chain's CDR3 is CSVVPLDRDNINEQFF. The CDR3 nucleotides read TGCAGCGTTGTTCCTTTAGACAGGGACAATATCAATGAGCAGTTCTTC.

This clone was seen a handful of times. The chain is built from TRBV7-2 and TRBJ1-4; TRBD1 aligns across 9 bases. This CDR3 spans 16 amino acids. Germline lookup yields CDR1 SGHTA and CDR2 FQGNSA. Trimming at V came to 4 bases and at J to 5 bases, leaving 8 bases not matched to a gene. DNA of the CDR3: TGTGCCAGCAGCTCATACGGACAGGGGCTAAATGAAAAACTGTTTTTT. This encodes CASSSYGQGLNEKLFF.

This clone was counted only a few times. The chain recombines TRBV6-6 with TRBJ1-2; D not certain. This CDR3 region has 13 residues. V was cut by 6 bases and J by 3 bases, with 11 bases left in between. Germline V gives CDR1 MNHNY, CDR2 SVGAGI (reference sequence). The DNA of the CDR3 is TGTGCCAGCAGGACCCTTGCCGACTATGGCTACACCTTC. Encoded protein: CASRTLADYGYTF.